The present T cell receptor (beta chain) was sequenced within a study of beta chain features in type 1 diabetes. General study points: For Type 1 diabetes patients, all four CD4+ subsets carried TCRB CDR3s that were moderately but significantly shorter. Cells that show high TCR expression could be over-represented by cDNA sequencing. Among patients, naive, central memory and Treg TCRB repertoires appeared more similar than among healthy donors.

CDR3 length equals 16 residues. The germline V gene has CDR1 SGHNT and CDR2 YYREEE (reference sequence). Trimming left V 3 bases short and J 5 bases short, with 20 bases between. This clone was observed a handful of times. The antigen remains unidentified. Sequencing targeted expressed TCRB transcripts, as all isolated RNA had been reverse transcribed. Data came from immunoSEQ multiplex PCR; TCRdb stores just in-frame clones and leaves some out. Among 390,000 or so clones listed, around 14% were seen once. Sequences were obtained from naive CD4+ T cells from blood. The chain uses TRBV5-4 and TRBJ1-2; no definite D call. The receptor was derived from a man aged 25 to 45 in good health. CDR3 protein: CASSSESRTGGYGYTF. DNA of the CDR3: TGTGCCAGCAGCTCCGAGTCCCGGACCGGCGGATATGGCTACACCTTC.